This T cell receptor (beta chain) is drawn from a study of T cell responses to AZD1222 COVID-19 vaccine. The study's findings and limits: Most donors were white British and more were female, and clonal diversity was possibly underestimated. Spike regions recognized by vaccine-associated CD4 TCRs spanned the protein, led by 160-218 and 743-854. The repertoires were collected only after the peak T cell response.

Measured with immunoSEQ multiplex PCR; TCRdb has only the in-frame clones, and not every one. The table lists roughly 70,000 clones, roughly four fifths of them singletons. CDR1 MGHRA and CDR2 YSYEKL come from the germline V gene. The CDR3 spans 15 residues. The V gene end was trimmed by 3 bases and the J gene end by 4 bases; junction bases not matched to a gene: 8. For this clone: The antigen remains undetermined.

The gene calls are TRBV4-1 and TRBJ1-2; 7 bases match TRBD1. Here the sequenced sample was peripheral blood, taken on day 0 of AZD1222 vaccination. The clonotype comes from an adult in good health. In DNA, the CDR3 is TGCGCCAGCAGCCAGGCCGGGACAGCCATCTATGGCTACACCTTC. As protein: CASSQAGTAIYGYTF.